The clone carrying this TCR beta chain was detected a few times. Antigen unknown. The record originates from a study of T cell repertoires in cytomegalovirus infection. Study-level background: Signatures in public TCR beta sequences pointed to both CMV infection and matching HLA type. General study points: Across the ex vivo response, the dominant clonotypes were HLA-C-restricted CMV-specific TCR beta clonotypes. Using cumulative public TCR beta family frequency, the authors identified those who carried CMV together with the relevant HLA.

The V gene's germline CDR1 is MDHEN and CDR2 SYDVKM. CDR3 length: 11 residues. V was trimmed by 3 bases and J by 9 bases, leaving 6 bases between them. TCRdb re-called the reads through MiXCR, storing one row per CDR3 protein. Of about 200,000 distinct CDR3 sequences listed, roughly 9% are singletons. Sequenced input: PBMCs. The sequence was obtained from a human donor in good health (CMV status not recorded). Some clones in this sample may be carry-over from other donors' samples. V gene TRBV28 combines with J gene TRBJ1-5; D ambiguous. The CDR3 loop reads CASSFRGPQHF. The CDR3 nucleotides read TGTGCCAGCAGTTTTCGTGGGCCCCAGCATTTT.